Listed below are T cell receptor beta chains from one sample, sequenced in a study of T cells in Graves' hyperthyroidism and ophthalmopathy. TCRdb re-derived calls from the multiplex PCR reads in MiXCR, one entry per CDR3 protein. In the table there are 75,000 to 100,000 distinct CDR3 sequences, 51% of which are singletons. The sample taken for sequencing was blood. The receptors shown here come from a woman in her thirties or forties with Graves' hyperthyroidism. The CDR3 runs from the conserved cysteine through the conserved F or W. Each record gives: clone size, V gene, J gene, D gene, CDR3 DNA, CDR3 protein. A D gene is named only where the DNA matches it firmly. Expanded clones are given a class, and other clones once, few, many or no size at all.

>many|TRBV9|TRBJ2-3|.
TGTGCCAGCAGCGTTGCTAGTGGGATGGGCACAGATACGCAGTATTTT
CASSVASGMGTDTQYF
>many|TRBV2|TRBJ2-7|.
TGTGCCAGCAGTGAAGCGCTTCGAAGCGTGGAGTACTTC
CASSEALRSVEYF
>.|TRBV7-9|TRBJ2-2|.
TGTGCCAGCAGTCCTGTGAAAGGGAGGTCTGGGGAGCTGTTTTTT
CASSPVKGRSGELFF
>.|TRBV20-1|TRBJ2-3|.
TGCAGTGCTACACAGGGGAGGAGCACAGATACGCAGTATTTT
CSATQGRSTDTQYF
>once|TRBV7-2|TRBJ2-5|TRBD2
TGTGCCAGCAGCTTAGGGGGAAGCGGGAGGGGACAAGAGACCCAGTACTTC
CASSLGGSGRGQETQYF
>many|TRBV3-1|TRBJ1-6|TRBD1
TGTGCCAGCAGCCGGGACAGGGGAAGGAATTCACCCCTCCACTTT
CASSRDRGRNSPLHF
>many|TRBV7-2|TRBJ1-4|.
TGTGCCAGCAGCCTGTCGGCGGCAACTAATGAAAAACTGTTTTTT
CASSLSAATNEKLFF
>.|TRBV25-1|TRBJ2-7|.
TGTGCCAGCAGAAAAACAGGGATCCCCTACGAGCAGTACTTC
CASRKTGIPYEQYF
>.|TRBV7-8|TRBJ2-5|.
TGTGCCAGCAGCTTAGTGGGACAAGGCAGCCAGTACTTC
CASSLVGQGSQYF
>many|TRBV10-3|TRBJ2-2|TRBD1
TGTGCCATCCGTCCAGGGGGGAACACCGGGGAGCTGTTTTTT
CAIRPGGNTGELFF
>.|TRBV7-2|TRBJ1-4|.
TGTGCCAGCAGCGCCGGGGGGCGGGGAGAAAAACTGTTTTTT
CASSAGGRGEKLFF
>once|TRBV7-9|TRBJ1-4|TRBD1
TGTGCCAGCAGCTCCGGGACAGGACGGGTAAAACTGTTTTTT
CASSSGTGRVKLFF
>.|TRBV10-3|TRBJ1-4|TRBD1
TGTGCCATCAGCACAGGGGGGGTTAATGAAAAACTGTTTTTT
CAISTGGVNEKLFF
>.|TRBV28|TRBJ2-3|.
TGTGCCAGCATGGGGAGGGGGAGAGGGATAGATACGCAGTATTTT
CASMGRGRGIDTQYF
>few|TRBV15|TRBJ1-2|.
TGTGCCACCAGCAGCACGGCGAGTAACTATGGCTACACCTTC
CATSSTASNYGYTF
>.|TRBV16|TRBJ1-1|.
TGTGCCAGCAGCCAACCGGGACCGAATGAAGCTTTCTTT
CASSQPGPNEAFF
>.|TRBV29-1|TRBJ2-7|TRBD1
TGCAGCGCCGGGACAGGGGGTTACGAGCAGTACTTC
CSAGTGGYEQYF
>.|TRBV20-1|TRBJ2-5|.
TGCAGTGCTAGAGATCGTGGGGCCGGGGAGACCCAGTACTTC
CSARDRGAGETQYF
>many|TRBV18|TRBJ2-6|TRBD2
TGTGCCAGCTCACCAGCGGGGGGGAGATCTGGGGCCAACGTCCTGACTTTC
CASSPAGGRSGANVLTF
>.|TRBV11-2|TRBJ1-2|TRBD1
TGTGCCAGCAGCTCTCAAGGGGGCGCCGGTGGCTACACCTTC
CASSSQGGAGGYTF
>.|TRBV5-8|TRBJ2-7|.
TGTGCCAGCAGCTTGCGGTCAGGGCCATCCTACGTGCAGTACTTC
CASSLRSGPSYVQYF
>.|TRBV11-2|TRBJ2-6|.
TGTGCCAGCACCTTACTGACTTTC
CASTLLTF
>few|TRBV5-1|TRBJ2-3|.
TGCGCCAGCAGCCCTGGTGAGACAACAGATACGCAGTATTTT
CASSPGETTDTQYF
>.|TRBV6-5|TRBJ2-5|TRBD2
TGTGCCATCAGTTACTCCCTCCAAGCGGGGTCCTGGCAAGAGACCCAGTACTTC
CAISYSLQAGSWQETQYF
>many|TRBV7-2|TRBJ2-2|.
TGTGCCAGCAGCTTTTGGTCCGGTAGTACCGGGGAGCTGTTTTTT
CASSFWSGSTGELFF
>.|TRBV19|TRBJ1-5|TRBD1
TGTGCCAGTAGTATTGGGACAGGGGGCATTGGTCAGCCCCAGCATTTT
CASSIGTGGIGQPQHF
>.|TRBV20-1|TRBJ1-1|TRBD1
TGCAGTGCTAGGACAGGGCACACTGAAGCTTTCTTT
CSARTGHTEAFF
>.|TRBV20-1|TRBJ1-3|TRBD1
TGCAGTGCTCCCATGCGGGGGACAGCTAACTATGGCTACACCATATATTTT
CSAPMRGTANYGYTIYF
>.|TRBV29-1|TRBJ2-7|TRBD2
TGCAGCGTTGAAGCGGGAGGACCTTACGGGCAGTACTTC
CSVEAGGPYGQYF
>many|TRBV20-1|TRBJ2-5|TRBD1
TGCAGTGCTAGAGATTTCTTGGGGACAGGGGGAGAGACCCAGTACTTC
CSARDFLGTGGETQYF
>once|TRBV19|TRBJ1-5|.
TGTGCCAGCGCGTGGGAGGGTAACAATCAGCCCCAGCATTTT
CASAWEGNNQPQHF
>many|TRBV10-1|TRBJ1-3|.
TGCGCCAGCAGTGAGTCCAATCGTCCGGACACCTCTGGAAACACCATATATTTT
CASSESNRPDTSGNTIYF
>.|TRBV7-9|TRBJ2-7|.
TGTGCCAGCAGCACAGCCGACAGAGGCTCCTACGAGCAGTACTTC
CASSTADRGSYEQYF
>.|TRBV9|TRBJ1-4|.
TGTGCCAGCAGGGGGGACGAAAAACTGTTTTTT
CASRGDEKLFF
>.|TRBV7-9|TRBJ1-5|.
TGTGCCAGCAGTCTCCACAACAATCAGCCCCAGCATTTT
CASSLHNNQPQHF
>.|TRBV9|TRBJ1-2|.
TGTGCCAGCAGCGTACCCCAGGGCTATGGCTACACCTTC
CASSVPQGYGYTF
>many|TRBV5-1|TRBJ1-1|TRBD1
TGCGCCAGCACCACAGGGGGCGCGAACACTGAAGCTTTCTTT
CASTTGGANTEAFF
>.|TRBV24-1|TRBJ1-5|.
TGTGCCACCAGTGACTCGGGGACAAACGGTCAGCCCCAGCACTTT
CATSDSGTNGQPQHF
>.|TRBV29-1|TRBJ1-2|.
TGCAGCGTTGAAACAATGGTCCGGGGCTTAGGAGGCTACACCTTC
CSVETMVRGLGGYTF
>.|TRBV10-2|TRBJ1-3|.
TGCGCCAGCAGTTGGGATTCCATCTCTGGAAACACCATATATTTT
CASSWDSISGNTIYF
>.|TRBV7-6|TRBJ2-7|.
TGTGCCAGCAGCTTATGGGGGCAGGGTTACGAGCAGTACTTC
CASSLWGQGYEQYF
>many|TRBV4-3|TRBJ1-4|.
TGCGCCAGCAGCCAAGGGGGTGGTGCAACTAATGAAAAACTGTTTTTT
CASSQGGGATNEKLFF
>.|TRBV7-9|TRBJ2-2|TRBD2
TGTGCCAGCAGTTTATGGCCTAGCGGGAGATTCGGGAACACCGGGGAGCTGTTTTTT
CASSLWPSGRFGNTGELFF
>many|TRBV5-4|TRBJ2-7|.
TGTGCCAGCAGCCCAACCTGGACTGACAGTTCCTACGAGCAGTACTTC
CASSPTWTDSSYEQYF
>.|TRBV10-3|TRBJ1-4|.
TGTGCCATCAGTGAGTCAACGGGGGCAACTAATGAAAAACTGTTTTTT
CAISESTGATNEKLFF
>.|TRBV9|TRBJ2-7|.
TGTGCCAGCAGCGTAGAATGGTGGCAGGGCTCCTACGAGCAGTACTTC
CASSVEWWQGSYEQYF
>.|TRBV24-1|TRBJ1-2|.
TGTGCCACCAGTGATCGCGCCGGCAGGGGTGGAGGCTACACCTTC
CATSDRAGRGGGYTF
>.|TRBV2|TRBJ1-1|.
TGTGCCAGCAGTGTTCGGCCCCAAGGTGGAGCTTTCTTT
CASSVRPQGGAFF
>.|TRBV15|TRBJ1-2|.
.
CATSRDGGFGSGNTF
>many|TRBV4-2|TRBJ2-2|TRBD1
TGTGCCAGCAGCCAAGCGGACAGGGGGACCGGGGAGCTGTTTTTT
CASSQADRGTGELFF
>medium-sized|TRBV7-8|TRBJ2-7|.
TGTGCCAGCAGCTTAGGGGCGGCTCCCACCTACGAGCAGTACTTC
CASSLGAAPTYEQYF
>.|TRBV20-1|TRBJ1-4|.
TGCAGTGCCAAACCCGGGCCTTCTAATGAAAAACTGTTTTTT
CSAKPGPSNEKLFF
>.|TRBV4-1|TRBJ1-1|TRBD1
TGCGCCAGCAGCCGGGACAGGGGCCCAGTGAACACTGAAGCTTTCTTT
CASSRDRGPVNTEAFF
>many|TRBV7-2|TRBJ2-2|.
TGTGCCAGCAGTGCGGGGGCAGGGGGCCACGGGGAGCTGTTTTTT
CASSAGAGGHGELFF